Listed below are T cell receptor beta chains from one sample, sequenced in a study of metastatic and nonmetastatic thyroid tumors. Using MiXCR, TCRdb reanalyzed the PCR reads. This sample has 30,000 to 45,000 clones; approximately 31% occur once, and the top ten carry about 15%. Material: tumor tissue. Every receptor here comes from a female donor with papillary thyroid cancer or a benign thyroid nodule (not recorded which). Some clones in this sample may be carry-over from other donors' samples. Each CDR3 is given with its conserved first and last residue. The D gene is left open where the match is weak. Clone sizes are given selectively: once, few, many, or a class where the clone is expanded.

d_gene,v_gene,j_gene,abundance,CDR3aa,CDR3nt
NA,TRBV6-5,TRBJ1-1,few,CASSLKDSSGTEAFF,TGTGCCAGCAGTTTAAAGGACAGTTCGGGAACTGAGGCTTTCTTT
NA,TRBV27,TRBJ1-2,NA,CASSLKMSEGSDGYTF,TGTGCCAGCAGTTTAAAAATGAGTGAGGGGAGTGATGGCTACACCTTC
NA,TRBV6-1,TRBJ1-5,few,CASSDGTHQPQHF,TGTGCCAGCAGTGACGGGACCCATCAGCCCCAGCATTTT
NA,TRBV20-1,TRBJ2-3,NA,CSAGGRASTDTQYF,TGCAGTGCAGGAGGCAGGGCCAGCACAGATACGCAGTATTTT
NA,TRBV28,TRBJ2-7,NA,CASSSHYEQYF,TGTGCCAGCAGTAGTCACTACGAGCAGTACTTC
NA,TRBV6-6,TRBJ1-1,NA,CASSYCRDTEAFF,TGTGCCAGCAGTTACTGCAGGGACACTGAAGCTTTCTTT
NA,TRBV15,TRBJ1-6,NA,CATSRERNSPLHF,TGTGCCACCAGCAGAGAAAGGAATTCACCCCTCCACTTT
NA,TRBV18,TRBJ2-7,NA,CASSRTANAYEQYF,TGTGCCAGCTCAAGGACAGCGAATGCCTACGAGCAGTACTTC
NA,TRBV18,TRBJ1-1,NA,CASSPGQGNTEAFF,TGTGCCAGCTCCCCCGGGCAGGGCAACACTGAAGCTTTCTTT
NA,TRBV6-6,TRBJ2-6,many,CASSYLGANVLTF,TGTGCCAGCAGTTATCTCGGGGCCAACGTCCTGACTTTC
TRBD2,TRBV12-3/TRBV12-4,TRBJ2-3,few,CATQETSGSDTQYF,TGTGCCACCCAAGAGACTAGCGGGAGCGATACGCAGTATTTT
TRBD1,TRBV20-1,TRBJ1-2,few,CSARDSTRFYRGEGGRGYTF,TGCAGTGCTAGAGATTCTACCCGATTCTACAGGGGAGAGGGGGGAAGGGGCTACACCTTC
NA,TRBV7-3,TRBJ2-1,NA,CASRLEEGEFF,TGTGCCAGCAGATTAGAGGAGGGGGAGTTCTTC
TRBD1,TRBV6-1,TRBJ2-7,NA,CASSGPGQGVYEQYF,TGTGCCAGCAGTGGACCGGGACAGGGGGTTTACGAGCAGTACTTC
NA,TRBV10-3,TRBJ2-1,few,CAISESIGQTREQFF,TGTGCCATCAGTGAGTCGATCGGACAGACTAGAGAGCAGTTCTTC
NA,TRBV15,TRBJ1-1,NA,CATSRDLRVTLNTEAFF,TGTGCCACCAGCAGAGATCTTCGGGTTACCCTGAACACTGAAGCTTTCTTT
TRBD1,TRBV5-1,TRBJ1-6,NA,CASSRDSYNSPLHF,TGCGCCAGCAGCAGGGACAGCTATAATTCACCCCTCCACTTT
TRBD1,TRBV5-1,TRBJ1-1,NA,CASSGTDRTEAFF,TGCGCCAGCAGCGGGACAGATCGCACTGAAGCTTTCTTT
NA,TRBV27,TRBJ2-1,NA,CASSPGAGPSSYNEQFF,TGTGCCAGTTCACCCGGGGCAGGGCCCAGCTCCTACAATGAGCAGTTCTTC
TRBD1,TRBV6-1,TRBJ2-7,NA,CASASPGGGYEQYF,TGTGCCAGTGCTTCCCCAGGGGGCGGGTACGAGCAGTACTTC
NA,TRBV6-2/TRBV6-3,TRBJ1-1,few,CASSYSRKRTEAFF,TGTGCCAGCAGTTACTCGAGAAAACGCACTGAAGCTTTCTTT
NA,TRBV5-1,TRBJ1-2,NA,CASSFFGAGYTF,TGCGCCAGCAGCTTTTTTGGGGCTGGCTACACCTTC
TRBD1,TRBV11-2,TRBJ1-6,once,CASSQLGQGNSPLHF,TGTGCCAGCAGCCAACTCGGACAGGGTAATTCACCCCTCCACTTT
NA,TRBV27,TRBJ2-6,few,CASSFGPGANVLTF,TGTGCCAGCAGTTTTGGGCCTGGGGCCAACGTCCTGACTTTC
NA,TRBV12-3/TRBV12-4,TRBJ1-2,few,CASSLSGSGYTF,TGTGCCAGCAGTTTATCGGGAAGTGGCTACACCTTC
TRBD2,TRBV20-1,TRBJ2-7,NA,CSAKLAGGPSEQYF,TGCAGTGCTAAGCTAGCGGGAGGGCCAAGCGAGCAGTACTTC
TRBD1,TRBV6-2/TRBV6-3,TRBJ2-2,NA,CASNEQGAGELFF,TGTGCCAGCAACGAGCAGGGGGCCGGGGAGCTGTTTTTT
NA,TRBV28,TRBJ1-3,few,CASRSKGYTGNTIYF,TGTGCCAGCAGATCGAAGGGTTACACTGGAAACACCATATATTTT
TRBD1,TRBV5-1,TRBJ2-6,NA,CASSLGDSSGANVLTF,TGCGCCAGCAGCTTGGGGGACAGCTCTGGGGCCAACGTCCTGACTTTC
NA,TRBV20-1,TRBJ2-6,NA,CSARGGWAGANVLTF,TGCAGTGCTAGGGGTGGCTGGGCTGGGGCCAACGTCCTGACTTTC
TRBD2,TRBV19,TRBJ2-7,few,CASSSLSGGADEQYF,TGTGCCAGTAGTTCCCTTAGCGGGGGGGCCGACGAGCAGTACTTC